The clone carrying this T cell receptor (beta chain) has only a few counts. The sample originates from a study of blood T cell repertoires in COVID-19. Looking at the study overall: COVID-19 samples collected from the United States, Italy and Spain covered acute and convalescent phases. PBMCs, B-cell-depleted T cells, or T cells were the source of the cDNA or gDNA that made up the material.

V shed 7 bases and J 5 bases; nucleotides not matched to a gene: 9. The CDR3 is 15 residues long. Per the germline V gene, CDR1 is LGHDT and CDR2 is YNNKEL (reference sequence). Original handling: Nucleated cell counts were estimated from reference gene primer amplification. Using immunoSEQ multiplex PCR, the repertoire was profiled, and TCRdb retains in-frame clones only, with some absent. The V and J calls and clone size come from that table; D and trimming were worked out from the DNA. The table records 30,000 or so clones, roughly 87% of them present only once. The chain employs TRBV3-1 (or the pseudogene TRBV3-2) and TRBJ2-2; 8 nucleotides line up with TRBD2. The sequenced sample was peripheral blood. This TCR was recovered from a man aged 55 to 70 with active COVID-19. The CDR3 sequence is CASTFGGARTGELFF. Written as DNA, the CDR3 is TGTGCCAGCACCTTCGGGGGGGCCCGTACCGGGGAGCTGTTTTTT.